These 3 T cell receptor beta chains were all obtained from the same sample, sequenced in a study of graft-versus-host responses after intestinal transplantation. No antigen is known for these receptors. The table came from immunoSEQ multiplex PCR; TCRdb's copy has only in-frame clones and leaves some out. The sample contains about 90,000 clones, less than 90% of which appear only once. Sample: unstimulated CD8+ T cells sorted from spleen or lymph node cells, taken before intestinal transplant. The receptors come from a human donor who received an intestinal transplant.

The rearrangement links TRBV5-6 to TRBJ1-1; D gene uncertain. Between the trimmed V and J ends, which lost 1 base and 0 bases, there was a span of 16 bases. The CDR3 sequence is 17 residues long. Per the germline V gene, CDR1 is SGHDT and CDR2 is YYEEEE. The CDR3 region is CASSLLWAGRLNTEAFF. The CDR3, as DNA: TGTGCCAGCAGCTTGCTTTGGGCCGGACGATTGAACACTGAAGCTTTCTTT.

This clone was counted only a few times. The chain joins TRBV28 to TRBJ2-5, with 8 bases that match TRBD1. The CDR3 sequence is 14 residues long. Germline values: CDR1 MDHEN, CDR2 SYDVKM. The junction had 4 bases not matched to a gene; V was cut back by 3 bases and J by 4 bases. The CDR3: CASSFLTGAETQYF. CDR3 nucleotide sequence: TGTGCCAGCAGTTTCTTGACAGGGGCAGAGACCCAGTACTTC.

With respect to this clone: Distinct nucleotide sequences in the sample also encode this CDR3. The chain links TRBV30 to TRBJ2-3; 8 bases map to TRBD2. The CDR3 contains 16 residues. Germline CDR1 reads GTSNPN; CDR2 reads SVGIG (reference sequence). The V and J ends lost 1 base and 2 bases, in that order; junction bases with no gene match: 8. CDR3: CAWSAGLASITDTQYF. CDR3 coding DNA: TGTGCCTGGAGTGCAGGACTAGCTTCCATCACAGATACGCAGTATTTT.